This TCR beta chain was recorded in a study of breast tumors, draining lymph nodes, adjacent tissues. In its sample, this clonotype was seen many times. Using its own MiXCR run on the multiplex PCR reads, TCRdb lists one record per CDR3 protein. The table lists approximately 130,000 distinct CDR3 sequences, over 20% of them singletons. The CDR3 consists of 15 residues. Trimming stripped 0 bases from V and 2 bases from J, with 10 bases between. Germline assignment: CDR1 SGHRS and CDR2 YFSETQ. Axillary draining lymph nodes of breast cancer patients supplied the node samples. The chain links TRBV5-1 to TRBJ2-3; maybe TRBD2 (5 bases). The material sequenced was axillary lymph node tissue. This receptor was obtained from a female donor with breast cancer. Some clones in this sample may be carry-over from other donors' samples. CDR3 DNA sequence: TGCGCCAGCAGCTTGGTCAGCGGACCCACAGATACGCAGTATTTT. Translated: CASSLVSGPTDTQYF. Filled out from reference TRBV5-1 and TRBJ2-3, the complete variable domain reads KAGVTQTPRYLIKTRGQQVTLSCSPISGHRSVSWYQQTPGQGLQFLFEYFSETQRNKGNFPGRFSGRQFSNSRSEMNVSTLELGDSALYLCASSLVSGPTDTQYFGPGTRLTVL.